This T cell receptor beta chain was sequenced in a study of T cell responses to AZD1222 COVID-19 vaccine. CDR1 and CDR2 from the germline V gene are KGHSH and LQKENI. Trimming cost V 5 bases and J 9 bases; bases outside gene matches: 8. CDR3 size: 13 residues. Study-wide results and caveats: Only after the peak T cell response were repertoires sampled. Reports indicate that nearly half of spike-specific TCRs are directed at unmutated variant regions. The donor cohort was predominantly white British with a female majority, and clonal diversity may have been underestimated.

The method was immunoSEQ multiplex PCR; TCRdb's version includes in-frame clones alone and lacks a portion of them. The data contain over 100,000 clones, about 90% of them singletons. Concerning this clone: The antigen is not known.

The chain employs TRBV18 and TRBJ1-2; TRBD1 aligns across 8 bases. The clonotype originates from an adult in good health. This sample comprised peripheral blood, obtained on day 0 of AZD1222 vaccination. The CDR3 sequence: CASSFGQGISYTF. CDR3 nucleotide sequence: TGTGCCAGCTCATTTGGACAGGGAATCAGCTACACCTTC. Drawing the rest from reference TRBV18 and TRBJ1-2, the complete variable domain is NAGVMQNPRHLVRRRGQEARLRCSPMKGHSHVYWYRQLPEEGLKFMVYLQKENIIDESGMPKERFSAEFPKEGPSILRIQQVVRGDSAAYFCASSFGQGISYTFGSGTRLTVV.